These 22 T cell receptor beta chains share one sample of origin, sequenced in a study of beta chain features in type 1 diabetes. The sequenced template was cDNA made from the entire isolated RNA. Profiled with immunoSEQ multiplex PCR; TCRdb holds only in-frame clones, not every one. The sample yields about 400,000 clones, 10% to 15% seen once. Sequenced sample: naive CD4+ T cells from blood. The receptors here all came from a man younger than 35 in good health.

There are a few counts of this clone. The J gene is TRBJ2-7, the V gene TRBV9; the match to TRBD2 covers 9 bases. The germline gives CDR1 SGDLS, CDR2 YYNGEE. The CDR3 extends over 16 amino acids. J was trimmed by 4 bases and V by 0 bases; bases with no gene match: 8. The CDR3 loop reads CASSVEASGTRYEQYF. In nucleotides, the CDR3 is TGTGCCAGCAGCGTAGAGGCTAGCGGGACCCGATACGAGCAGTACTTC. Together with reference TRBV9 and TRBJ2-7, the CDR3 gives the full variable domain: DSGVTQTPKHLITATGQRVTLRCSPRSGDLSVYWYQQSLDQGLQFLIQYYNGEERAKGNILERFSAQQFPDLHSELNLSSLELGDSALYFCASSVEASGTRYEQYFGPGTRLTVT.

This sequence joins TRBV29-1 and TRBJ2-3, with D perhaps TRBD1 (5 bases). CDR1 and CDR2 (germline): SQVTM, ANQGSEA. The V end was cut by 3 bases, the J end by 4 bases, with 5 bases between. CDR3 length: 11 amino acids. The CDR3 DNA reads TGCAGCGTTGACAGGGCAGATACGCAGTATTTT. It codes for CSVDRADTQYF.

This clone was counted between two and nine times. This chain joins TRBV4-3 and TRBJ1-2; TRBD1 matches at 7 bases. Germline trimming cut 3 bases from V and 2 bases from J; bases unmatched to any gene: 12. The V gene's germline CDR1 is LGHNA and CDR2 YSLEER. The length of the CDR3 is 17 residues. The CDR3 DNA reads as TGCGCCAGCAGCCACGATTTTGCGGGACAGAGGAACTATGGCTACACCTTC. This translates into CASSHDFAGQRNYGYTF.

This clone was observed a few times. The CDR3 sequence is CASSPTSGRALNEQFF. The CDR3 DNA reads TGTGCCAGCAGCCCGACTAGCGGGAGGGCCCTCAATGAGCAGTTCTTC. The chain is built from TRBV4-2 and TRBJ2-1; 14 bases are a match to TRBD2. The CDR3 runs 16 residues. J was trimmed by 6 bases and V by 4 bases; bases with no gene match: 5. From germline, CDR1 is LGHNA and CDR2 YNFKEQ.

The chain employs TRBV20-1 and TRBJ1-2; tentative D call: TRBD1 (5 bases). Germline CDR1 DFQATT, CDR2 SNEGSKA (reference sequence). This CDR3 comprises 11 residues. Trimming stripped 5 bases from V and 8 bases from J, with 12 bases between. CDR3: CSAPGFTGYTF. In nucleotides, the CDR3 is TGCAGTGCTCCAGGGTTTACCGGCTACACCTTC.

V and J are TRBV9 and TRBJ2-5, with D possibly being TRBD1 (6 bases). The germline V gene encodes CDR1 SGDLS and CDR2 YYNGEE. Trimming cost V 1 base and J 2 bases, with 12 bases left between them. The CDR3 spans 15 residues. CDR3 in DNA: TGTGCCAGCAGCGTAATGGCAACAGGGCAAGAGACCCAGTACTTC. Protein: CASSVMATGQETQYF.

This clone was detected only a few times. The chain joins TRBV7-2 to TRBJ2-1; 9 bases agree with TRBD2. The CDR3 runs 15 residues. The V gene's germline CDR1 is SGHTA and CDR2 FQGNSA. The ends lost 6 bases at V and 6 bases at J; junction bases unmatched: 9. The chain's CDR3 is CASSYGGGGANEQFF. The CDR3 coding sequence is TGTGCCAGCAGTTATGGTGGCGGGGGGGCCAATGAGCAGTTCTTC.

This clone turned up a few times. This chain uses TRBV7-2 with TRBJ2-1, with D unclear. V was pared by 8 bases and J by 0 bases, with 11 bases between. The CDR3 length is 14 residues. CDR1 and CDR2 (germline): SGHTA, FQGNSA. The CDR3 region is CASRNTRSYNEQFF. As DNA, the CDR3 is TGTGCCAGCCGCAACACCCGCTCCTACAATGAGCAGTTCTTC.

This clone was counted only a few times. The chain has TRBV5-1 and TRBJ2-7; 8 bases are a match to TRBD2. V lost 4 bases and J lost 2; bases outside the gene matches: 8. This CDR3 has 15 residues. CDR1 is SGHRS, CDR2 YFSETQ, per germline. CDR3 bases: TGCGCCAGCAGCGGGGCCGGCGGGAGGACCTACGAGCAGTACTTC. Its translation is CASSGAGGRTYEQYF.

V and J are TRBV7-8 and TRBJ2-7, with 11 positions matching TRBD2. Germline assignment: CDR1 SGHVS and CDR2 FQNEAQ. The trim removed 5 bases at V and 3 bases at J, leaving 9 bases unmatched. This CDR3 is built from 16 residues. The CDR3 DNA reads as TGTGCCAGCAGCGTGACTAGCGGGATACCTAGCTACGAGCAGTACTTC. As protein: CASSVTSGIPSYEQYF.

The chain combines TRBV30 with TRBJ2-7, with D tentatively TRBD2 (5 bases). Germline V CDR1 and CDR2: GTSNPN, SVGIG (reference sequence). This CDR3 comprises 15 residues. Trimming cost V 3 bases and J 1 base, with 16 bases left between them. The CDR3 DNA reads as TGTGCCTGGAGCAGGCCGGGGAGCGTATCCTACGAGCAGTACTTC. Amino acids: CAWSRPGSVSYEQYF.

The chain uses TRBV28 and TRBJ2-1; 11 bases fit TRBD1. Germline CDR1 and CDR2: MDHEN and SYDVKM. The junction had 4 bases not matched to a gene; V was cut back by 5 bases and J by 7 bases. This CDR3 has 14 amino acids. The DNA for the CDR3 is TGTGCCAGCAGTAAGGGACAGGGGGTGAATGAGCAGTTCTTC. Its translation: CASSKGQGVNEQFF.

V and J are TRBV4-3 and TRBJ2-5; 7 bases agree with TRBD1. This CDR3 comprises 14 residues. Unmatched junction bases numbered 4, after V lost 1 base and J lost 5 bases. Germline CDR1 and CDR2: LGHNA and YSLEER. For the CDR3, the DNA is TGCGCCAGCAGCCAAGGGCAGGGGGAGGAGACCCAGTACTTC. This encodes CASSQGQGEETQYF.

This clone was observed a few times. The chain couples TRBV7-9 to TRBJ2-7, with a possible D match to TRBD2 (5 bases). The CDR3 sequence is 14 residues long. Germline V gene lookup returns CDR1 SEHNR and CDR2 FQNEAQ (reference sequence). The V gene lost 6 bases and the J gene lost 1 base, with 13 bases spanning the gap. CDR3 nucleotides: TGTGCCAGCAGTCTTTCGGGGTTATCCTACGAGCAGTACTTC. Translated, it gives CASSLSGLSYEQYF.

In this sample, this clone turned up a few times. The V and J genes are TRBV28 and TRBJ1-4, with D possibly being TRBD1 (5 bases). This CDR3 spans 18 amino acids. With 3 bases removed from V and 3 bases from J, the gap between germline ends came to 20 bases. Looked up from germline, CDR1 is MDHEN and CDR2 is SYDVKM. As DNA, the CDR3 is TGTGCCAGCAGTTTGGTTCGGCAGGGTACTATGGCTAATGAAAAACTGTTTTTT. Translated: CASSLVRQGTMANEKLFF.

The chain combines TRBV30 with TRBJ1-1; 8 bases match TRBD1. The CDR3 loop spans 13 amino acids. Trimming took 1 base from V and 11 from J; bases not matched to a gene: 9. Per the germline V gene, CDR1 is GTSNPN and CDR2 is SVGIG (reference sequence). CDR3 coding DNA: TGTGCCTGGAGTGGCAGGGGGCAGGTGCCGGCTTTCTTT. Residues: CAWSGRGQVPAFF.

This clone came up a few times. This chain links TRBV7-9 with TRBJ2-1, with TRBD2 matching 9 bases. Looked up from germline, CDR1 is SEHNR and CDR2 is FQNEAQ (reference sequence). CDR3 length equals 16 residues. The J segment lost 4 bases and the V segment lost 5 bases, leaving 9 bases of the junction unmatched. CDR3 nucleotides: TGTGCCAGCAGCCAGCAAGCGGGAGGTCGGTACAATGAGCAGTTCTTC. It codes for CASSQQAGGRYNEQFF.

CDR3 DNA sequence: TGTGCCAGCTCACCACCCAATAGCGGGGGGTCCAATGAGCAGTTCTTC. It yields the protein CASSPPNSGGSNEQFF. The chain uses TRBV18 and TRBJ2-1; 10 bases match TRBD2. CDR1 is KGHSH, CDR2 LQKENI, per germline. After removal of 0 bases from V and 6 bases from J, the junction contained 5 bases not matched to a gene. CDR3 length equals 16 residues. Complete variable domain (other parts from reference TRBV18 and TRBJ2-1): NAGVMQNPRHLVRRRGQEARLRCSPMKGHSHVYWYRQLPEEGLKFMVYLQKENIIDESGMPKERFSAEFPKEGPSILRIQQVVRGDSAAYFCASSPPNSGGSNEQFFGPGTRLTVL.

The chain is built from TRBV9 and TRBJ2-7, with D tentatively TRBD2 (7 bases). V dropped 3 bases and J dropped 3 bases, with 13 bases sitting between them. Germline-derived CDR1 and CDR2 are SGDLS and YYNGEE. This CDR3 is built from 14 residues. The CDR3, as DNA: TGTGCCAGCAGCGGAAATAGGGGGGGCTACGAGCAGTACTTC. This sequence encodes CASSGNRGGYEQYF.

This clone has more than one count but fewer than ten. This rearrangement joins TRBV18 to TRBJ2-1, with no clear D. The germline gives CDR1 KGHSH, CDR2 LQKENI. Between the trimmed V and J ends, which lost 0 bases and 6 bases, there was a span of 12 bases. The CDR3 loop spans 15 amino acids. DNA for the CDR3: TGTGCCAGCTCACCACCGTGGAAGCGTACCAATGAGCAGTTCTTC. This gives the protein CASSPPWKRTNEQFF. Drawing the rest from reference TRBV18 and TRBJ2-1, the complete variable domain is NAGVMQNPRHLVRRRGQEARLRCSPMKGHSHVYWYRQLPEEGLKFMVYLQKENIIDESGMPKERFSAEFPKEGPSILRIQQVVRGDSAAYFCASSPPWKRTNEQFFGPGTRLTVL.

A few counts support this clone. The chain is built from TRBV6-1 and TRBJ2-1; the match to TRBD2 covers 8 bases. The CDR3 totals 15 residues. Germline V gives CDR1 MNHNS, CDR2 SASEGT. Losses at the gene ends were 11 bases for V and 10 bases for J; bases not matched to a gene: 19. In DNA, the CDR3 is TGTGCCTCCCGACCCCCTTCAGCGGGAGTCGAGGAGCAGTTCTTC. Translation: CASRPPSAGVEEQFF.

The chain recombines TRBV9 with TRBJ2-2, with 7 positions matching TRBD2. The J segment lost 5 bases and the V segment lost 2 bases, leaving 6 bases of the junction unmatched. Germline V gene data show CDR1 as SGDLS and CDR2 as YYNGEE. The CDR3 sequence is 15 residues long. For the CDR3, the DNA is TGTGCCAGCAGCGTTCCAGCGGGGCGTACCGGGGAGCTGTTTTTT. This gives the protein CASSVPAGRTGELFF.